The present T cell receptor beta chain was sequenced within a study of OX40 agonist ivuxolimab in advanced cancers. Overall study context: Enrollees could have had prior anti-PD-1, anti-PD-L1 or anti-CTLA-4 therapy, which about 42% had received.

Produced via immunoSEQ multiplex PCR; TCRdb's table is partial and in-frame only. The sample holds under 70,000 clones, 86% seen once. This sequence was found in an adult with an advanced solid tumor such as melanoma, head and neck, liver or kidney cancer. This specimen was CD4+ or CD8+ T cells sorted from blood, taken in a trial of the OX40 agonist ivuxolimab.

CDR3 nucleotide sequence: TGTGCCAGCAGTGAAGATTTAGCGGACCTCACAGATACGCAGTATTTT. Its protein product is CASSEDLADLTDTQYF. The chain is built from TRBV6-1 and TRBJ2-3; TRBD2 might be the D (6 bases). Trimming shortened V by 1 base and J by 2 bases, and 13 bases separated the two germline ends. The CDR3 is made up of 16 amino acids. Germline V gene lookup returns CDR1 MNHNS and CDR2 SASEGT.